This TCR beta chain appears in the sequencing data of a study of post-analysis software for immune sequencing data. The overall study: The disease courses spanned relapsing-remitting, secondary progressive and progressive-relapsing forms of multiple sclerosis. Study results and caveats: Significantly lower normalized Chao1 diversity was found in patients with multiple sclerosis relative to controls. When the samples were clustered directly with F measure, those that had been prepared in the same batch showed strong co-clustering. In patients, about 5 TRBV segments were more frequent than in controls, with TRBV5-6, TRBV5-1 and TRBV20-1 among them.

The V gene's germline CDR1 is MNHEY and CDR2 SMNVEV (reference sequence). Trimming at V came to 5 bases and at J to 4 bases, leaving 4 bases not matched to a gene. The CDR3 contains 15 residues. In the case of this clonotype: Its antigen is as yet unknown.

Presence of unique molecular identifiers characterized the TCR beta cDNA libraries. T cells numbering about 0.95 to 10 million gave rise to roughly 0.5 million cDNA molecules. TCRdb called the PCR reads again in MiXCR, with one record for every CDR3 protein. The repertoire includes some 890,000 distinct CDR3 sequences, roughly 50% of them detected once, and 4.6% sits in the top ten. This receptor was taken from a girl aged 10 to 17 with multiple sclerosis. The specimen sequenced was blood. The rearrangement joins TRBV27 to TRBJ2-5, with 13 bases aligning to TRBD2. CDR3: CASSQTSGGRETQYF. Written as DNA, the CDR3 is TGTGCCAGCAGTCAGACTAGCGGGGGGCGAGAGACCCAGTACTTC.